The 23 T cell receptor beta chains reported below all come from one sample, sequenced in a study of cytomegalovirus exposure and HLA in healthy donors. PCR employed 60 Vbeta and 13 Jbeta primers. The repertoire was sequenced with immunoSEQ multiplex PCR; TCRdb's copy has only in-frame clones and lacks some. The repertoire holds 130,000 to 150,000 clones, with 78% as singletons. Material for sequencing was PBMCs. The receptors shown here come from a man in his forties or fifties in good health and CMV-seropositive.

The chain joins TRBV5-8 to TRBJ2-5; 11 nucleotides match TRBD2. The CDR3 has 15 amino acids. V gave up 4 bases and J gave up 5 bases; unmatched junction bases: 7. Germline V gives CDR1 SGHTS, CDR2 YDEGEE. CDR3 sequence reads: CASSRSGRALETQYF. The CDR3 DNA is TGTGCCAGCAGCCGTAGCGGGAGGGCCCTGGAGACCCAGTACTTC.

The V call is TRBV5-1, the J call TRBJ1-1, with 8 positions matching TRBD1. There are 17 residues in the CDR3. Germline trimming cut 2 bases from V and 4 bases from J; bases unmatched to any gene: 13. Germline assignment: CDR1 SGHRS and CDR2 YFSETQ. The CDR3 is CASSFSGLDRVGTEAFF. CDR3 nucleotides: TGCGCCAGCAGCTTTTCGGGTTTGGACAGGGTGGGCACTGAAGCTTTCTTT.

This clone has a handful of counts. Other DNA sequences from this sample encode an identical CDR3 as well. The chain carries TRBV6-1 and TRBJ2-7; D call uncertain. Germline V gene sequence: CDR1 MNHNS, CDR2 SASEGT. Trimming took off 4 bases at V and 3 bases at J, with 4 bases between the two ends. This CDR3 has 11 residues. The CDR3 region is CASSAGYEQYF. CDR3 coding DNA: TGTGCCAGCAGTGCCGGCTACGAGCAGTACTTC.

This clone was counted once. This chain connects TRBV7-2 to TRBJ1-2, with TRBD1 as a possible D gene (5 bases). The CDR3 is 13 residues long. The V and J ends lost 1 base and 3 bases respectively, with 6 bases between them. Per germline, CDR1 SGHTA and CDR2 FQGNSA. CDR3 in DNA: TGTGCCAGCAGCTTAGAACAGGACTATGGCTACACCTTC. Its translation: CASSLEQDYGYTF.

J is TRBJ2-7 and V is TRBV10-1, with D perhaps matching TRBD1 (5 bases). CDR3 length equals 13 residues. V lost 4 bases and J 7 bases, leaving 14 bases between the germline ends. Germline V lookup: CDR1 WNHNN, CDR2 SYGVQD (reference sequence). In DNA, the CDR3 is TGCGCCAGCAGTGGGACCAGGGATGGGGAGCAGTACTTC. This encodes CASSGTRDGEQYF.

The rearrangement uses TRBV6-5 and TRBJ1-3, with D tentatively TRBD1 (5 bases). V lost 0 bases to trimming and J lost 3 bases, with 9 bases between them. The CDR3 length is 15 residues. Per germline, CDR1 MNHEY and CDR2 SVGAGI. The CDR3 coding sequence is TGTGCCAGCAGTTACTCGATAGGGGTTGGAAACACCATATATTTT. The encoded protein is CASSYSIGVGNTIYF.

This chain joins TRBV28 and TRBJ1-2, with D tentatively TRBD1 (6 bases). This CDR3 spans 14 amino acids. The ends were cut back, 4 bases at V and 0 bases at J, with 9 bases in the middle. The germline V gene encodes CDR1 MDHEN and CDR2 SYDVKM. The CDR3 sequence: CASSSDRTNYGYTF. The CDR3 DNA reads TGTGCCAGCAGTTCGGACAGAACTAACTATGGCTACACCTTC.

CDR3 region: CASSPGGFTDTQYF. CDR3 sequence (DNA): TGTGCCAGCAGCCCGGGGGGATTTACAGATACGCAGTATTTT. The gene calls are TRBV28 and TRBJ2-3; 7 nucleotides align to TRBD2. Germline loops: CDR1 MDHEN, CDR2 SYDVKM. After removal of 6 bases from V and 3 bases from J, the junction contained 6 bases not matched to a gene. The CDR3 is 14 residues long.

The chain combines TRBV6-5 with TRBJ2-7; D may be TRBD2 (6 bases). The ends were cut back, 5 bases at V and 7 bases at J, with 15 bases in the middle. CDR3 length: 13 amino acids. Per the germline V gene, CDR1 is MNHEY and CDR2 is SVGAGI. CDR3 loop: CASSRTGVKEQYF. The CDR3 coding sequence is TGTGCCAGCAGTAGGACGGGGGTGAAGGAGCAGTACTTC.

This chain links TRBV7-2 with TRBJ2-5; 7 bases fit TRBD2. This CDR3 is built from 15 residues. V shed 5 bases and J 2 bases; nucleotides not matched to a gene: 8. Per germline, CDR1 SGHTA and CDR2 FQGNSA. The CDR3, as DNA: TGTGCCAGCAGCCCCAACCAGGGAGGGCAAGAGACCCAGTACTTC. Its translation: CASSPNQGGQETQYF.

Worth noting for this clone: The junction does not match germline at one end; this may be a read error. V usage is TRBV10-3 and J usage is TRBJ2-5, with a possible D match to TRBD2 (5 bases). The CDR3 extends over 13 amino acids. Per germline, CDR1 ENHRY and CDR2 SYGVKD. The CDR3 bases are TGTGCCAGCAGTTACTCGAGGGTAGAGACCCAGTACTTC. Amino acid sequence: CASSYSRVETQYF.

The V call is TRBV30, the J call TRBJ2-3; the D is unclear. V was cut by 0 bases and J by 6 bases, with 10 bases left in between. Germline assignment: CDR1 GTSNPN and CDR2 SVGIG (reference sequence). The CDR3 contains 13 residues. As DNA, the CDR3 is TGTGCCTGGAGTGTTGCAGCGAGGGATACGCAGTATTTT. This encodes CAWSVAARDTQYF. Using reference TRBV30 and TRBJ2-3 for the parts outside the CDR3, the full variable domain is SQTIHQWPATLVQPVGSPLSLECTVEGTSNPNLYWYRQAAGRGLQLLFYSVGIGQISSEVPQNLSASRPQDRQFILSSKKLLLSDSGFYLCAWSVAARDTQYFGPGTRLTVL.

The chain combines TRBV29-1 with TRBJ2-1; TRBD2 aligns across 14 bases. The trim removed 6 bases at V and 3 bases at J, leaving 10 bases unmatched. The CDR3 is made up of 17 amino acids. CDR1 is SQVTM and CDR2 is ANQGSEA in the germline V gene. This CDR3 is CSVKGLAGAKIYNEQFF. The DNA for the CDR3 is TGCAGCGTCAAGGGACTAGCGGGAGCTAAGATCTACAATGAGCAGTTCTTC.

This clone has only a few counts. The chain carries TRBV5-1 and TRBJ2-3; 8 bases are a match to TRBD2. This CDR3 spans 17 amino acids. Germline V gene lookup returns CDR1 SGHRS and CDR2 YFSETQ. V was clipped by 0 bases and J by 4 bases; unmatched bases: 10. CDR3 sequence (DNA): TGCGCCAGCAGCTTGGGGACTAGCCATTATGATGCAGATACGCAGTATTTT. It codes for CASSLGTSHYDADTQYF.

This rearrangement joins TRBV4-2 to TRBJ1-2; D might be TRBD1 (5 bases). CDR3 length: 16 residues. Deletions cut 1 base from V and 7 bases from J, with 19 bases between. The germline gives CDR1 LGHNA, CDR2 YNFKEQ. The CDR3 coding sequence is TGTGCCAGCAGCCAAGTGGGTGACAGTAGGTTTGGTGGCTACACCTTC. This encodes CASSQVGDSRFGGYTF.

The chain couples TRBV5-4 to TRBJ1-2, with D possibly TRBD1 on 6 matching bases. Germline CDR1 reads SGHNT; CDR2 reads YYREEE (reference sequence). V was shortened by 4 bases and J by 0 bases, with 13 bases between the two germline ends. This CDR3 is 15 amino acids long. DNA of the CDR3: TGTGCCAGCAGCCTACGGACAGTGCCTAACTATGGCTACACCTTC. Protein product: CASSLRTVPNYGYTF. Filled out from reference TRBV5-4 and TRBJ1-2, the complete variable domain reads ETGVTQSPTHLIKTRGQQVTLRCSSQSGHNTVSWYQQALGQGPQFIFQYYREEENGRGNFPPRFSGLQFPNYSSELNVNALELDDSALYLCASSLRTVPNYGYTFGSGTRLTVV.

On this clone: The junction does not match germline at one end; this may be a read error. V gene TRBV7-9 combines with J gene TRBJ2-3; TRBD2 matches at 7 bases. Germline V gene data show CDR1 as SEHNR and CDR2 as FQNEAQ (reference sequence). This CDR3 comprises 16 residues. This chain's CDR3 is CSSSLSPSGATDTQYF. As DNA, the CDR3 is TGTTCCAGCAGCTTAAGTCCTAGCGGAGCAACAGATACGCAGTATTTT.

Regarding this clone: One end of the junction does not line up with germline, which may come from a read error. The chain recombines TRBV7-9 with TRBJ2-1, with D perhaps TRBD1 (5 bases). The CDR3 extends over 16 amino acids. Per germline, CDR1 SEHNR and CDR2 FQNEAQ (reference sequence). As DNA, the CDR3 is TGTTCCAGCAGCTTAGGGGCAGGAAGCTCCTACAATGAGCAGTTCTTC. It codes for CSSSLGAGSSYNEQFF. Full variable domain (outside the CDR3, taken from reference TRBV7-9 and TRBJ2-1): DTGVSQNPRHKITKRGQNVTFRCDPISEHNRLYWYRQTLGQGPEFLTYFQNEAQLEKSRLLSDRFSAERPKGSFSTLEIQRTEQGDSAMYLCSSSLGAGSSYNEQFFGPGTRLTVL.

The J gene is TRBJ2-4, the V gene TRBV10-1; perhaps TRBD1 as D (6 bases). CDR1 is WNHNN and CDR2 is SYGVQD in the germline V gene (reference sequence). V lost 4 bases, J lost 0 bases, and 16 bases lay in between. This CDR3 region has 17 residues. The CDR3 DNA sequence: TGCGCCAGCAGTGGGATCTTCCAGGGGATAGCCAAAAACATTCAGTACTTC. Protein: CASSGIFQGIAKNIQYF.

This clone was found once. This chain uses TRBV2 with TRBJ1-2; no reliable D call. Germline CDR1 is SNHLY and CDR2 is FYNNEI. The CDR3 has 15 amino acids. V lost 2 bases to trimming and J lost 2 bases, with 12 bases between them. The CDR3 protein is CASSEQSGRNYGYTF. The CDR3, as DNA: TGTGCCAGCAGTGAACAGAGTGGGAGGAACTATGGCTACACCTTC.

The V call is TRBV6-6, the J call TRBJ2-1, with 10 bases fitting TRBD1. This CDR3 contains 14 residues. CDR1 is MNHNY, CDR2 SVGAGI, per germline (reference sequence). The ends lost 7 bases at V and 6 bases at J; junction bases unmatched: 6. Here the CDR3 reads CASKWDRGFNEQFF. The CDR3 nucleotides are TGTGCCAGCAAATGGGACAGGGGATTCAATGAGCAGTTCTTC.

The rearrangement links TRBV2 to TRBJ1-5; D is possibly TRBD1 (5 bases). From germline, CDR1 is SNHLY and CDR2 FYNNEI. This CDR3 has 16 residues. Trimming took 2 bases from V and 1 from J, leaving 12 bases between them. This CDR3 is CASSERTLYSNQPQHF. For the CDR3, the DNA is TGTGCCAGCAGTGAAAGGACACTATACAGCAATCAGCCCCAGCATTTT.

The DNA for the CDR3 is TGTGCCAGCAGTTACTCGGACAGGATTGCCTACGAGCAGTACTTC. Its translation: CASSYSDRIAYEQYF. The chain joins TRBV6-5 to TRBJ2-7; 7 nucleotides align to TRBD1. CDR3 length equals 15 residues. From germline, CDR1 is MNHEY and CDR2 SVGAGI. V shed 0 bases and J 2 bases; nucleotides not matched to a gene: 4.